These 10 T cell receptor beta chains originate from one sample sequenced in a study of blood T cell repertoires in COVID-19. Method: immunoSEQ multiplex PCR; TCRdb's copy keeps in-frame clones and lacks some. The data hold 350,000 or so clones, with about 90% observed a single time. Sequenced sample: PBMCs or T cells enriched from blood (not recorded which). The receptors come from a woman in her 30s who had been exposed to COVID-19.

This clone was observed once. This chain links TRBV11-2 with TRBJ2-3; 7 bases align to TRBD1. V trimming: 3 bases; J trimming: 3 bases; junction bases outside the gene matches: 6. The CDR3 length is 15 residues. In germline, CDR1 is SGHAT, CDR2 FQNNGV. CDR3 sequence reads: CASSFRTGLTDTQYF. The CDR3 coding sequence is TGTGCCAGCAGCTTCAGGACAGGCTTAACAGATACGCAGTATTTT.

This clone was seen more than once but under ten times. The chain has TRBV12-3 or TRBV12-4 and TRBJ2-2; no firm D call. The CDR3 extends over 12 amino acids. The V and J ends lost 3 bases and 3 bases respectively, with 2 bases between them. As DNA, the CDR3 is TGTGCCAGCAGTTTCGACACCGGGGAGCTGTTTTTT. Translation gives CASSFDTGELFF.

The chain combines TRBV27 with TRBJ2-7, with 12 nucleotides matching TRBD2. The CDR3 totals 14 residues. Per germline, CDR1 MNHEY and CDR2 SMNVEV (reference sequence). The V gene end was trimmed by 8 bases and the J gene end by 4 bases; junction bases not matched to a gene: 6. This CDR3 reads CASRLAGEGYEQYF. DNA of the CDR3: TGTGCCAGCCGACTAGCGGGAGAGGGTTACGAGCAGTACTTC.

The chain has TRBV10-2 and TRBJ2-1; TRBD2 aligns across 7 bases. The CDR3 runs 16 residues. J was trimmed by 6 bases and V by 1 base; bases with no gene match: 9. Germline CDR1 WSHSY, CDR2 SAAADI. The CDR3 is CASSEWAGVDPNEQFF. The CDR3 coding sequence is TGCGCCAGCAGTGAGTGGGCGGGAGTCGATCCCAATGAGCAGTTCTTC.

The chain recombines TRBV5-4 with TRBJ2-7; maybe TRBD1 (5 bases). CDR1 is SGHNT, CDR2 YYREEE, per germline (reference sequence). Trimming removed 3 bases at V and 5 bases at J, with 15 bases between. The CDR3 has 14 residues. CDR3 sequence reads: CASSSQQASNEQYF. CDR3 coding DNA: TGTGCCAGCAGCTCCCAACAGGCTTCAAACGAGCAGTACTTC.

The genes are TRBV6-5 and TRBJ1-6; 8 bases fit TRBD1. This CDR3 is built from 13 residues. The germline V gene has CDR1 MNHEY and CDR2 SVGAGI. Germline trimming cut 7 bases from V and 8 bases from J; bases unmatched to any gene: 4. CDR3 amino acids: CASIYRGDSPLHF. The CDR3 region has the DNA TGTGCCAGCATCTACAGGGGGGATTCACCCCTCCACTTT.

This chain uses TRBV9 with TRBJ2-5; possible D gene TRBD1, 5 bases. This CDR3 spans 14 amino acids. Trimming removed 4 bases at V and 1 base at J, with 11 bases between. CDR1 and CDR2 (germline): SGDLS, YYNGEE. The chain's CDR3 is CASSLQGAQETQYF. The DNA of the CDR3 is TGTGCCAGCAGCTTGCAAGGGGCCCAAGAGACCCAGTACTTC.

The gene calls are TRBV5-4 and TRBJ2-6; 10 bases map to TRBD2. The germline gives CDR1 SGHNT, CDR2 YYREEE (reference sequence). The CDR3 covers 15 residues. V trimming: 2 bases; J trimming: 18 bases; junction bases outside the gene matches: 14. CDR3 sequence (DNA): TGTGCCAGCAGCTTCTGGACTAGCGGACATACCGAATGGACTTTC. It yields the protein CASSFWTSGHTEWTF.

The rearrangement joins TRBV19 to TRBJ1-1; D call uncertain. Germline assignment: CDR1 LNHDA and CDR2 SQIVND (reference sequence). Trimming took 4 bases from V and 6 from J, leaving 9 bases between them. The CDR3 runs to 12 residues. CDR3 sequence (DNA): TGTGCCAGTAGTAACGTCGGAGCTGAAGCTTTCTTT. The encoded protein is CASSNVGAEAFF.

The chain recombines TRBV21-1 with TRBJ2-7; TRBD1, as called in the table, went unchecked against the DNA. TRBV21-1 is a listed pseudogene. The CDR3 runs 15 residues. CDR3 protein: CASSKYGDNPYEQYF. DNA of the CDR3: TGTGCCAGCAGCAAATACGGGGACAACCCCTACGAGCAGTACTTC.